This T cell receptor (beta chain) emerged from a study of OX40 agonist ivuxolimab in advanced cancers. Study-level information: Of mixed ages from about 20 to 85 and averaging 60 years, the group was almost 85% male.

The data were produced by immunoSEQ multiplex PCR, yet TCRdb's version contains in-frame clones alone and is incomplete. The table includes more than 50,000 clones, 86% detected once. As to this clone: The antigen remains undetermined.

Blood got drawn at baseline, again on cycle 4 day 1, and then on cycle 7 day 1. The V gene lost 0 bases and the J gene lost 4 bases, with 9 bases spanning the gap. The CDR3 is 14 residues long. The germline CDR1 and CDR2 sequences are LGHNA and YNFKEQ. Study outcomes and limitations: On average, a greater number of expanded clones characterised CD8+ T cells relative to CD4+. CD4+ and CD8+ blood T cells expanded clonally by week 6 at 0.1 to 3.0 mg/kg.

This TCR came from an adult with an advanced solid tumor such as melanoma, head and neck, liver or kidney cancer. V gene TRBV4-2 combines with J gene TRBJ1-2; perhaps TRBD1 as D (5 bases). The specimen was CD4+ or CD8+ T cells sorted from blood, collected in a trial of the OX40 agonist ivuxolimab. CDR3 in amino acids: CASSQETDVYGYTF. The CDR3 nucleotides read TGTGCCAGCAGCCAAGAGACAGACGTCTATGGCTACACCTTC.